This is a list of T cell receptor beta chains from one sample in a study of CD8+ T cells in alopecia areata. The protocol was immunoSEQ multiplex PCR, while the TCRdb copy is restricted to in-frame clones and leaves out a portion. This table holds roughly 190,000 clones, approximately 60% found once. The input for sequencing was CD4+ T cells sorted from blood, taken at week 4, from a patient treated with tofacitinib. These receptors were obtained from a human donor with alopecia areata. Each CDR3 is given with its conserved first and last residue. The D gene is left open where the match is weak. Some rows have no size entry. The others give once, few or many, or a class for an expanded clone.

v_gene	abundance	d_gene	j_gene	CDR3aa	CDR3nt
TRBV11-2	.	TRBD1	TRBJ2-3	CASSPGQGGTDTQYF	TGTGCCAGCAGCCCGGGACAGGGAGGCACAGATACGCAGTATTTT
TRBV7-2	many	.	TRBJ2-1	CASSLGSSPYNEQFF	TGTGCCAGCAGCTTAGGTTCCTCTCCCTACAATGAGCAGTTCTTC
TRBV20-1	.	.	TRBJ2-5	CSARRETQYF	TGCAGTGCCAGAAGAGAGACCCAGTACTTC
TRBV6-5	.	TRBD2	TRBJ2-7	CASSPTGAGLATF	TGTGCCAGCAGCCCGACGGGGGCTGGACTAGCGACGTTC
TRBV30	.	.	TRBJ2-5	CAWSADVGSTETQYF	TGTGCCTGGAGTGCTGACGTGGGCAGTACAGAGACCCAGTACTTC
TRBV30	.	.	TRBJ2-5	CAWVSWDNQETQYF	TGTGCCTGGGTTAGCTGGGACAACCAAGAGACCCAGTACTTC
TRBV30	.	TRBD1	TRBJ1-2	CAWSMQGEHGYTF	TGTGCCTGGAGTATGCAGGGGGAACATGGCTACACCTTC
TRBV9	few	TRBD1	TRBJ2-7	CASSVSGTEYEQYF	TGTGCCAGCAGCGTTTCCGGGACAGAGTACGAGCAGTACTTC
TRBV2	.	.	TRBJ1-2	CASSIGPNYGYTF	TGTGCCAGCAGTATCGGACCTAACTATGGCTACACCTTC
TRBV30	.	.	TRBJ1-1	CAWRGFAEAFF	TGTGCCTGGAGAGGTTTCGCTGAAGCTTTCTTT
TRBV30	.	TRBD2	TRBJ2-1	CAWSVPPSGRSYNEQFF	TGTGCCTGGAGTGTACCCCCTAGCGGACGCTCCTACAATGAGCAGTTCTTC
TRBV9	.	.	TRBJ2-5	CASSVVGRPRETQYF	TGTGCCAGCAGCGTAGTTGGCAGGCCGCGGGAGACCCAGTACTTC
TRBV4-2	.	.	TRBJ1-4	CASSPGRTATNEKLFF	TGTGCCAGCAGCCCAGGCCGAACTGCAACTAATGAAAAACTGTTTTTT
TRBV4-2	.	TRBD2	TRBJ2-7	CASSHAGTSSYEQYF	TGTGCCAGCAGCCACGCCGGGACTAGCTCCTACGAGCAGTACTTC
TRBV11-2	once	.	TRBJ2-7	CASSPRGNSYEQYF	TGTGCCAGCAGCCCAAGGGGAAACTCCTACGAGCAGTACTTC
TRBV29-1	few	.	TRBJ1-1	CSVAQAPRTEAFF	TGCAGCGTTGCACAGGCTCCGAGGACTGAAGCTTTCTTT
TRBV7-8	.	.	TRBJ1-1	CASSLRTANTEAFF	TGTGCCAGCAGTCTAAGGACCGCGAACACTGAAGCTTTCTTT
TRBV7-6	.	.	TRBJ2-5	CASSFGQLETQYF	TGTGCCAGCAGCTTCGGACAGCTAGAGACCCAGTACTTC
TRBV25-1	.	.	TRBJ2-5	CASSLGRGETQYF	TGTGCCAGCAGTTTGGGGCGCGGAGAGACCCAGTACTTC
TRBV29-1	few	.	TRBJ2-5	CSVAGPSQETQYF	TGCAGCGTTGCGGGACCGTCTCAAGAGACCCAGTACTTC
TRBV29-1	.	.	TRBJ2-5	CSARTGPGETQYF	TGCAGCGCCCGTACGGGGCCGGGGGAGACCCAGTACTTC
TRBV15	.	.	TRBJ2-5	CATSRDPWSRQSQETQYF	TGTGCCACCAGCAGAGATCCCTGGTCCCGCCAATCTCAAGAGACCCAGTACTTC
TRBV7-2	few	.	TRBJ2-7	CASSLDPGSSYEQYF	TGTGCCAGCAGCTTAGATCCCGGGAGCTCCTACGAGCAGTACTTC
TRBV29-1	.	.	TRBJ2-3	CSVERRERDTQYF	TGCAGCGTTGAAAGACGGGAGAGAGATACGCAGTATTTT
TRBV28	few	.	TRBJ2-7	CASGTAQGSYEQYF	TGTGCGAGCGGGACAGCCCAAGGTTCCTACGAGCAGTACTTC
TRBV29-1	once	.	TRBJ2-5	CSVGLFEETQYF	TGCAGCGTTGGACTTTTCGAAGAGACCCAGTACTTC
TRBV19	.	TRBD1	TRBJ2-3	CASSRQGSTDTQYF	TGTGCCAGTAGCAGACAGGGGAGCACAGATACGCAGTATTTT
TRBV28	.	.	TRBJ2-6	CASSGANVLTF	TGTGCCAGCTCTGGGGCCAACGTCCTGACTTTC
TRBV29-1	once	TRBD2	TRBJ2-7	CSVVWRETQGQYF	TGCAGCGTTGTATGGCGGGAGACTCAAGGGCAGTACTTC
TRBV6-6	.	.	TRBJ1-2	CASSYQLTEGYTF	TGTGCCAGCAGTTACCAATTGACAGAGGGCTACACCTTC
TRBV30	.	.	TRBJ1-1	CAWSYGGNTEAFF	TGTGCCTGGAGTTACGGGGGAAACACTGAAGCTTTCTTT
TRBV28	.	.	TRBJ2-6	CASSLQGSGANVLTF	TGTGCCAGCAGTCTACAGGGCTCTGGGGCCAACGTCCTGACTTTC